These 24 T cell receptor beta chains came from one sample sequenced in a study of blood T cell repertoires in COVID-19. Generated by immunoSEQ multiplex PCR, the TCRdb table keeps only in-frame clones and is missing some. The sample has 250,000 to 300,000 clones, around 89% seen once. Sequencing was carried out using PBMCs or T cells enriched from blood (not recorded which). Source of these receptors: a woman in her sixties in a cohort exposed to, infected with or recovered from COVID-19 (not recorded which).

This clone was seen more than once but under ten times. V gene TRBV28 combines with J gene TRBJ2-7; D unclear. Trimming stripped 1 base from V and 2 bases from J, with 3 bases between. Germline CDR1 reads MDHEN; CDR2 reads SYDVKM. The CDR3 totals 12 residues. DNA of the CDR3: TGTGCCAGCAGTTTATTAACCTACGAGCAGTACTTC. Its protein product is CASSLLTYEQYF. Filled out from reference TRBV28 and TRBJ2-7, the complete variable domain reads DVKVTQSSRYLVKRTGEKVFLECVQDMDHENMFWYRQDPGLGLRLIYFSYDVKMKEKGDIPEGYSVSREKKERFSLILESASTNQTSMYLCASSLLTYEQYFGPGTRLTVT.

This clone has just one count. The chain combines TRBV14 with TRBJ2-2; perhaps TRBD2 as D (7 bases). The V and J ends lost 6 bases and 3 bases respectively, with 11 bases between them. Germline CDR1 reads SGHDN; CDR2 reads FVKESK. CDR3 length equals 14 residues. CDR3: CASSLGGDTGELFF. CDR3 nucleotides: TGTGCCAGCAGTCTAGGGGGGGACACCGGGGAGCTGTTTTTT.

The chain has TRBV7-3 and TRBJ2-7; 7 nucleotides agree with TRBD2. Germline trimming cut 2 bases from V and 4 bases from J; bases unmatched to any gene: 8. Germline CDR1 reads SGHTA; CDR2 reads FQGTGA. The CDR3 sequence is 15 residues long. The CDR3 loop is CASSLQAAGVYEQYF. In DNA, the CDR3 is TGTGCCAGCAGCTTACAAGCGGCGGGGGTTTACGAGCAGTACTTC.

The rearrangement links TRBV4-2 to TRBJ1-3, with 7 bases matching TRBD1. V lost 0 bases to trimming and J lost 5 bases; unmatched junction nucleotides: 4. CDR1 is LGHNA, CDR2 YNFKEQ, per germline. The CDR3 length is 15 residues. In DNA, the CDR3 is TGTGCCAGCAGCCAAGATCAAGGGGGCCGAAACACCATATATTTT. Translation: CASSQDQGGRNTIYF.

V and J are TRBV5-6 and TRBJ2-5; D perhaps matches TRBD1 (6 bases). Trimming removed 3 bases at V and 5 bases at J, with 20 bases between. From germline, CDR1 is SGHDT and CDR2 YYEEEE. The CDR3 covers 16 residues. For the CDR3, the DNA is TGTGCCAGCAGCTACCTAACAGGGAGTGTAGGCGAGACCCAGTACTTC. This translates into CASSYLTGSVGETQYF.

The gene calls are TRBV5-1 and TRBJ1-1; D remains ambiguous. The CDR3 runs 15 residues. Germline V lookup: CDR1 SGHRS, CDR2 YFSETQ. V was cut by 0 bases and J by 2 bases, with 11 bases left in between. The CDR3 DNA is TGCGCCAGCAGCTTGGCCGGGTCCAAAAACACTGAAGCTTTCTTT. Its protein product is CASSLAGSKNTEAFF.

The CDR3 bases are TGTGCCAGCAGCCCCCTCGACAGGGGGCCTGGAAACACCATATATTTT. Residues: CASSPLDRGPGNTIYF. J is TRBJ1-3 and V is TRBV3-1 (or the pseudogene TRBV3-2); TRBD1 matches 10 bases. V was pared by 4 bases and J by 2 bases, with 5 bases of the junction left unmatched. Germline CDR1 and CDR2: LGHDT and YNNKEL (reference sequence). There are 16 residues in the CDR3.

The V and J genes are TRBV3-1 (or the pseudogene TRBV3-2) and TRBJ1-1; D may be TRBD1 (6 bases). V lost 2 bases to trimming and J lost 1 base, with 8 bases between them. CDR1 LGHDT and CDR2 YNNKEL come from the germline V gene (reference sequence). CDR3 length: 14 amino acids. CDR3 coding DNA: TGTGCCAGCAGCCAACAGGACAGGAACACTGAAGCTTTCTTT. The encoded protein is CASSQQDRNTEAFF.

The chain recombines TRBV28 with TRBJ1-6, with a possible D match to TRBD1 (5 bases). The CDR3 runs to 13 residues. Germline V gene sequence: CDR1 MDHEN, CDR2 SYDVKM. V shed 6 bases and J shed 6 bases, with 9 bases lying between them. The CDR3 nucleotides are TGTGCCAGCAGGACGGACACTAATTCACCCCTCCACTTT. It yields the protein CASRTDTNSPLHF.

The CDR3 region is CASSVHSGVYNEQFF. The CDR3 nucleotides are TGTGCCAGCAGCGTCCACAGCGGAGTCTACAATGAGCAGTTCTTC. This sequence joins TRBV9 and TRBJ2-1; D may be TRBD2 (5 bases). Germline V CDR1 and CDR2: SGDLS, YYNGEE. CDR3 size: 15 residues. Trimming took 2 bases from V and 3 from J, leaving 12 bases between them.

This clone was recorded a few times. The J gene is TRBJ1-2, the V gene TRBV7-2; TRBD1 matches 10 bases. Germline V CDR1 and CDR2: SGHTA, FQGNSA. V lost 5 bases and J lost 2; bases outside the gene matches: 5. The length of the CDR3 is 15 residues. The CDR3 nucleotides read TGTGCCAGCAGCCCCGACAGGGGGCCCAACTATGGCTACACCTTC. Translation: CASSPDRGPNYGYTF.

The V gene is TRBV2, the J gene TRBJ2-7; D possibly corresponds to TRBD1 (6 bases). The CDR3 consists of 11 residues. Trimming pared 7 bases from V and 3 bases from J, leaving 7 bases between. Looked up from germline, CDR1 is SNHLY and CDR2 is FYNNEI. CDR3 DNA sequence: TGTGCCAGCAACAGGGACTACGAGCAGTACTTC. This sequence encodes CASNRDYEQYF.

V is TRBV5-1 and J is TRBJ2-2; 9 nucleotides agree with TRBD2. The CDR3 has 16 amino acids. The germline CDR1 and CDR2 sequences are SGHRS and YFSETQ. After removal of 0 bases from V and 6 bases from J, the junction contained 6 bases not matched to a gene. The CDR3 loop is CASSLASGTLAGELFF. CDR3 nucleotides: TGCGCCAGCAGCTTGGCTAGCGGGACCCTAGCCGGGGAGCTGTTTTTT.

The chain joins TRBV10-3 to TRBJ2-7; D perhaps matches TRBD2 (6 bases). Trimming removed 0 bases from V and 4 bases from J, with 10 bases in between. Germline-derived CDR1 and CDR2 are ENHRY and SYGVKD. CDR3 size: 14 residues. The chain's CDR3 is CAISESWRVYEQYF. The DNA of the CDR3 is TGTGCCATCAGTGAGTCGTGGAGGGTTTACGAGCAGTACTTC.

This clone was observed once. The chain has TRBV28 and TRBJ1-6, with 7 bases fitting TRBD1. The CDR3 runs to 16 residues. With V trimmed by 1 base and J by 14 bases, 14 bases remained unmatched. Per germline, CDR1 MDHEN and CDR2 SYDVKM. DNA of the CDR3: TGTGCCAGCAGTTTATTGGCGACAGGGTACACATCAACCCTCCACTTT. Amino acid sequence: CASSLLATGYTSTLHF.

This clone was seen just once. V is TRBV2 and J is TRBJ1-4; D is ambiguous. CDR1 is SNHLY and CDR2 is FYNNEI in the germline V gene. V was clipped by 2 bases and J by 0 bases, with 7 bases between them. The CDR3 contains 15 residues. The CDR3 DNA reads TGTGCCAGCAGTGAAAGCCTGACAACTAATGAAAAACTGTTTTTT. Translating gives CASSESLTTNEKLFF.

The chain joins TRBV10-3 to TRBJ1-2, with 12 nucleotides matching TRBD1. Trimming cost V 3 bases and J 7 bases; bases outside gene matches: 3. Germline CDR1 is ENHRY and CDR2 is SYGVKD. This CDR3 contains 14 residues. The CDR3: CAISEGTGGGGYTF. The DNA of the CDR3 is TGTGCCATCAGTGAAGGGACAGGGGGCGGTGGCTACACCTTC.

The J gene is TRBJ2-7, the V gene TRBV4-2; TRBD2 matches 8 bases. The CDR3 contains 15 residues. V shed 5 bases and J 2 bases; nucleotides not matched to a gene: 8. Germline V gives CDR1 LGHNA, CDR2 YNFKEQ. CDR3 residues: CASSSGLGGTYEQYF. The DNA of the CDR3 is TGTGCCAGCAGCTCGGGACTAGGGGGAACCTACGAGCAGTACTTC.

The V and J genes are TRBV30 and TRBJ1-5; TRBD1 matches at 8 bases. This CDR3 region has 16 residues. Per the germline V gene, CDR1 is GTSNPN and CDR2 is SVGIG (reference sequence). V gave up 2 bases and J gave up 0 bases; unmatched junction bases: 6. CDR3 nucleotide sequence: TGTGCCTGGAGTAGACAGGGGAAGGGTAGCAATCAGCCCCAGCATTTT. It yields the protein CAWSRQGKGSNQPQHF.

V usage is TRBV2 and J usage is TRBJ2-6; D might be TRBD1 (6 bases). Germline loops: CDR1 SNHLY, CDR2 FYNNEI. V was shortened by 8 bases and J by 0 bases, with 11 bases between the two germline ends. This CDR3 region has 15 residues. CDR3 loop: CASVGQSSGANVLTF. CDR3 DNA: TGTGCCAGCGTGGGACAAAGCTCTGGGGCCAACGTCCTGACTTTC.

In nucleotides, the CDR3 is TGTGCCAGCAGCTTGATGCGGGAGGGTGCGGCTGAGCAGTTCTTC. This sequence encodes CASSLMREGAAEQFF. The chain is built from TRBV5-4 and TRBJ2-1; 9 nucleotides line up with TRBD2. This CDR3 is 15 amino acids long. Unmatched junction bases numbered 8, after V lost 1 base and J lost 9 bases. CDR1 is SGHNT and CDR2 is YYREEE in the germline V gene (reference sequence). The variable domain in full, with the rest retrieved from reference TRBV5-4 and TRBJ2-1, is ETGVTQSPTHLIKTRGQQVTLRCSSQSGHNTVSWYQQALGQGPQFIFQYYREEENGRGNFPPRFSGLQFPNYSSELNVNALELDDSALYLCASSLMREGAAEQFFGPGTRLTVL.

This clone was recorded a few times. The genes are TRBV5-4 and TRBJ2-1; unclear D gene. Germline CDR1 reads SGHNT; CDR2 reads YYREEE (reference sequence). This CDR3 region has 11 residues. The V end was cut by 3 bases, the J end by 8 bases, with 6 bases between. CDR3 amino acids: CASSSQYEQFF. In nucleotides, the CDR3 is TGTGCCAGCAGCTCCCAATATGAGCAGTTCTTC.

The chain is built from TRBV7-2 and TRBJ2-1; a possible D gene is TRBD2 (6 bases). V lost 5 bases and J lost 6, with 17 bases in between. CDR1 is SGHTA and CDR2 is FQGNSA in the germline V gene. The CDR3 is made up of 15 amino acids. CDR3 sequence reads: CASSPGTRTRNEQFF. The CDR3, as DNA: TGTGCCAGCAGCCCCGGGACTCGTACTCGCAATGAGCAGTTCTTC.

The chain recombines TRBV7-2 with TRBJ2-1, with D maybe TRBD2 (5 bases). The CDR3 loop spans 16 amino acids. CDR1 and CDR2 (germline): SGHTA, FQGNSA. Trimming stripped 5 bases from V and 5 bases from J, with 19 bases between. The DNA for the CDR3 is TGTGCCAGCAGCCCTCGCCCCTTCCGGGGAAACAATGAGCAGTTCTTC. The encoded protein is CASSPRPFRGNNEQFF. The entire variable domain, with the rest obtained from reference TRBV7-2 and TRBJ2-1, is as follows: GAGVSQSPSNKVTEKGKDVELRCDPISGHTALYWYRQSLGQGLEFLIYFQGNSAPDKSGLPSDRFSAERTGGSVSTLTIQRTQQEDSAVYLCASSPRPFRGNNEQFFGPGTRLTVL.